These T cell receptor beta chains were read from a single sample in a study of blood T cell repertoires in COVID-19. The method was immunoSEQ multiplex PCR; TCRdb's version includes in-frame clones alone and lacks a portion of them. Here the sample spans approximately 190,000 clones, approximately 81% being singletons. Source material: peripheral blood. These receptors originate from a human donor in a cohort sampled during active COVID-19. CDR3s include the opening cysteine and the closing phenylalanine or tryptophan. Fields, in order: clone size, J gene, D gene, V gene, CDR3 protein, CDR3 DNA. The D gene is left open where the match is weak. Part of the rows lack a size; the others show once, few, many or a class for expanded clones.

abundance: NA; j_gene: TRBJ2-7; d_gene: NA; v_gene: TRBV18; CDR3aa: CASSPSGGILTYEQYF; CDR3nt: TGTGCCAGCTCACCATCAGGAGGAATATTGACCTACGAGCAGTACTTC
abundance: once; j_gene: TRBJ2-3; d_gene: TRBD2; v_gene: TRBV28; CDR3aa: CATERGDTDTQYF; CDR3nt: TGTGCCACCGAGCGGGGGGACACAGATACGCAGTATTTT
abundance: NA; j_gene: TRBJ1-3; d_gene: NA; v_gene: TRBV6-5; CDR3aa: CASSYGTGLPGNTIYF; CDR3nt: TGTGCCAGCAGTTACGGTACAGGGTTGCCTGGAAACACCATATATTTT
abundance: NA; j_gene: TRBJ2-1; d_gene: NA; v_gene: TRBV2; CDR3aa: CALISGLRTNEQFF; CDR3nt: TGTGCCTTAATCTCGGGTCTCCGAACCAATGAGCAGTTCTTC
abundance: NA; j_gene: TRBJ2-4; d_gene: NA; v_gene: TRBV5-5; CDR3aa: CASSLGGRTKNIQYF; CDR3nt: TGTGCCAGCAGCTTGGGAGGAAGAACCAAAAACATTCAGTACTTC
abundance: NA; j_gene: TRBJ2-5; d_gene: NA; v_gene: TRBV11-2; CDR3aa: CASSLYETQYF; CDR3nt: TGTGCCAGCAGCTTGTATGAGACCCAGTACTTC
abundance: NA; j_gene: TRBJ1-1; d_gene: NA; v_gene: TRBV18; CDR3aa: CASSPEGITEAFF; CDR3nt: TGTGCCAGCTCACCTGAGGGTATCACTGAAGCTTTCTTT
abundance: NA; j_gene: TRBJ2-5; d_gene: TRBD1; v_gene: TRBV14; CDR3aa: CASSYLSGQGQETQYF; CDR3nt: TGTGCCAGCAGCTACCTTAGTGGACAGGGTCAAGAGACCCAGTACTTC
abundance: NA; j_gene: TRBJ2-2; d_gene: TRBD1; v_gene: TRBV7-2; CDR3aa: CASSRAITGANTGELFF; CDR3nt: TGTGCCAGCAGCCGCGCGATTACAGGGGCGAACACCGGGGAGCTGTTTTTT
abundance: NA; j_gene: TRBJ2-5; d_gene: TRBD1; v_gene: TRBV18; CDR3aa: CASSPDRGWETQYF; CDR3nt: TGTGCCAGCTCACCGGACAGGGGTTGGGAGACCCAGTACTTC
abundance: NA; j_gene: TRBJ2-1; d_gene: TRBD2; v_gene: TRBV5-1; CDR3aa: CASSLGLAGVFSYNEQFF; CDR3nt: TGCGCCAGCAGCTTGGGGCTAGCGGGAGTGTTCTCCTACAATGAGCAGTTCTTC
abundance: NA; j_gene: TRBJ1-2; d_gene: TRBD1; v_gene: TRBV2; CDR3aa: CASTTGTGTDYGYTF; CDR3nt: TGTGCCAGCACCACCGGGACAGGGACCGACTATGGCTACACCTTC
abundance: once; j_gene: TRBJ2-1; d_gene: NA; v_gene: TRBV27; CDR3aa: CASSPGSSYNEQFF; CDR3nt: TGTGCCAGTAGTCCCGGGAGCTCCTACAATGAGCAGTTCTTC
abundance: NA; j_gene: TRBJ2-2; d_gene: NA; v_gene: TRBV7-6; CDR3aa: CASSLFSGVNTGELFF; CDR3nt: TGTGCCAGCAGCTTATTTTCCGGGGTGAACACCGGGGAGCTGTTTTTT
abundance: NA; j_gene: TRBJ2-5; d_gene: TRBD2; v_gene: TRBV29-1; CDR3aa: CSVVISGGDQETQYF; CDR3nt: TGCAGCGTTGTCATCAGCGGGGGGGACCAAGAGACCCAGTACTTC
abundance: few; j_gene: TRBJ2-7; d_gene: TRBD1; v_gene: TRBV10-3; CDR3aa: CAISESGQRYEQYF; CDR3nt: TGTGCCATCAGTGAGTCGGGACAGCGCTACGAGCAGTACTTC
abundance: NA; j_gene: TRBJ2-3; d_gene: NA; v_gene: TRBV7-2; CDR3aa: CASSPRGALYTQYF; CDR3nt: TGTGCCAGCAGCCCACGGGGTGCCCTCTATACGCAGTATTTT
abundance: NA; j_gene: TRBJ1-5; d_gene: NA; v_gene: TRBV4-2; CDR3aa: CASSQEIAPIQPQHF; CDR3nt: TGTGCCAGCAGCCAAGAAATAGCCCCCATCCAGCCCCAGCATTTT
abundance: NA; j_gene: TRBJ1-3; d_gene: TRBD1; v_gene: TRBV5-1; CDR3aa: CASSSGTGLSGNTIYF; CDR3nt: TGCGCCAGCAGCTCGGGGACAGGGCTCTCTGGAAACACCATATATTTT
abundance: NA; j_gene: TRBJ1-4; d_gene: TRBD1; v_gene: TRBV9; CDR3aa: CASSVGTGGQTNEKLFF; CDR3nt: TGTGCCAGCAGCGTAGGAACAGGGGGACAAACTAATGAAAAACTGTTTTTT
abundance: NA; j_gene: TRBJ2-3; d_gene: NA; v_gene: TRBV9; CDR3aa: CASSVKSAALFFTDTQYF; CDR3nt: TGTGCCAGCAGCGTTAAGTCCGCGGCCCTTTTTTTCACAGATACGCAGTATTTT
abundance: NA; j_gene: TRBJ1-3; d_gene: NA; v_gene: TRBV6-4; CDR3aa: CARGRYCTIYF; CDR3nt: TGTGCCAGGGGCCGATATTGCACCATATATTTT
abundance: NA; j_gene: TRBJ2-3; d_gene: TRBD1; v_gene: TRBV10-3; CDR3aa: CAISDTGQGRDTQYF; CDR3nt: TGTGCCATCAGTGATACCGGACAGGGGCGGGATACGCAGTATTTT
abundance: NA; j_gene: TRBJ1-6; d_gene: NA; v_gene: TRBV9; CDR3aa: CASSVQGYNSPLHF; CDR3nt: TGTGCCAGCAGCGTCCAGGGGTATAATTCACCCCTCCACTTT
abundance: NA; j_gene: TRBJ1-6; d_gene: NA; v_gene: TRBV20-1; CDR3aa: CSASVARGSYNSPLHF; CDR3nt: TGCAGTGCTAGTGTAGCAAGGGGCTCCTATAATTCACCCCTCCACTTT
abundance: once; j_gene: TRBJ2-2; d_gene: NA; v_gene: TRBV3-1/TRBV3-2; CDR3aa: CASSQGTNTGELFF; CDR3nt: TGTGCCAGCAGCCAAGGTACGAACACCGGGGAGCTGTTTTTT
abundance: NA; j_gene: TRBJ1-2; d_gene: NA; v_gene: TRBV5-6; CDR3aa: CASSFEGGFRSGYTF; CDR3nt: TGTGCCAGCAGCTTTGAAGGAGGATTTCGTTCGGGCTACACCTTC
abundance: NA; j_gene: TRBJ2-3; d_gene: NA; v_gene: TRBV7-9; CDR3aa: CASSTVMAIWAQYF; CDR3nt: TGTGCCAGCAGCACCGTCATGGCGATTTGGGCACAGTATTTT
abundance: once; j_gene: TRBJ2-2; d_gene: TRBD1; v_gene: TRBV27; CDR3aa: CASSHGQGAAGELFF; CDR3nt: TGTGCCAGCAGTCACGGACAGGGGGCCGCCGGGGAGCTGTTTTTT
abundance: NA; j_gene: TRBJ1-1; d_gene: NA; v_gene: TRBV5-1; CDR3aa: CASSLGATVNTEAFF; CDR3nt: TGCGCCAGCAGCTTGGGCGCGACAGTGAACACTGAAGCTTTCTTT
abundance: few; j_gene: TRBJ2-6; d_gene: TRBD1; v_gene: TRBV7-9; CDR3aa: CASSRDRGRASGANVLTF; CDR3nt: TGTGCCAGCAGCCGGGACAGGGGGAGGGCCTCTGGGGCCAACGTCCTGACTTTC
abundance: once; j_gene: TRBJ1-3; d_gene: NA; v_gene: TRBV12-3/TRBV12-4; CDR3aa: CASNRGPGNTIYF; CDR3nt: TGTGCCAGCAACCGGGGTCCTGGAAACACCATATATTTT
abundance: NA; j_gene: TRBJ2-2; d_gene: TRBD2; v_gene: TRBV5-1; CDR3aa: CASRLAGNTGELFF; CDR3nt: TGCGCCAGCAGACTAGCGGGGAACACCGGGGAGCTGTTTTTT
abundance: NA; j_gene: TRBJ1-1; d_gene: TRBD1; v_gene: TRBV18; CDR3aa: CASSPRIDRDTEAFF; CDR3nt: TGTGCCAGCTCACCTCGCATTGACAGGGACACTGAAGCTTTCTTT
abundance: NA; j_gene: TRBJ2-2; d_gene: TRBD1; v_gene: TRBV5-6; CDR3aa: CASSSTDRATGELFF; CDR3nt: TGTGCCAGCAGCTCTACAGACAGGGCGACCGGGGAGCTGTTTTTT
abundance: NA; j_gene: TRBJ2-2; d_gene: NA; v_gene: TRBV11-1; CDR3aa: CASSLDPGETGELFF; CDR3nt: TGTGCCAGCAGCTTAGATCCGGGGGAAACCGGGGAGCTGTTTTTT
abundance: NA; j_gene: TRBJ1-5; d_gene: NA; v_gene: TRBV28; CDR3aa: CASRRSSGRPSNQPQHF; CDR3nt: TGTGCCAGCAGACGCTCAAGCGGGAGACCTAGCAATCAGCCCCAGCATTTT
abundance: NA; j_gene: TRBJ1-6; d_gene: NA; v_gene: TRBV7-9; CDR3aa: CASSSRRGRRSSYNSPLHF; CDR3nt: TGTGCCAGCAGCTCCAGGCGGGGACGGCGAAGCTCCTATAATTCACCCCTCCACTTT
abundance: NA; j_gene: TRBJ2-5; d_gene: NA; v_gene: TRBV20-1; CDR3aa: CSASRSVQETQYF; CDR3nt: TGCAGTGCCAGTCGCAGCGTTCAAGAGACCCAGTACTTC
abundance: NA; j_gene: TRBJ1-1; d_gene: TRBD1; v_gene: TRBV5-1; CDR3aa: CASSLVGGQANTEAFF; CDR3nt: TGCGCCAGCAGCTTGGTGGGGGGACAGGCGAACACTGAAGCTTTCTTT
abundance: NA; j_gene: TRBJ1-1; d_gene: NA; v_gene: TRBV18; CDR3aa: CASSPFRDTEAFF; CDR3nt: TGTGCCAGCTCACCGTTTCGAGACACTGAAGCTTTCTTT
abundance: NA; j_gene: TRBJ1-2; d_gene: TRBD1; v_gene: TRBV18; CDR3aa: CASLAPGQNYGYTF; CDR3nt: TGTGCCAGCTTAGCTCCGGGACAGAACTATGGCTACACCTTC
abundance: NA; j_gene: TRBJ1-5; d_gene: NA; v_gene: TRBV30; CDR3aa: CASSTEDHQPQHF; CDR3nt: TGTGCCTCATCGACAGAAGATCATCAGCCCCAGCATTTT
abundance: NA; j_gene: TRBJ2-7; d_gene: NA; v_gene: TRBV7-9; CDR3aa: CASSSHYEQYF; CDR3nt: TGTGCCAGCAGCTCCCACTACGAGCAGTACTTC
abundance: NA; j_gene: TRBJ2-2; d_gene: NA; v_gene: TRBV19; CDR3aa: CASKGRSDRNTGELFF; CDR3nt: TGTGCCAGTAAAGGACGTTCGGACAGAAACACCGGGGAGCTGTTTTTT
abundance: few; j_gene: TRBJ1-2; d_gene: NA; v_gene: TRBV6-5; CDR3aa: CASTTANYGYTF; CDR3nt: TGTGCCAGCACGACAGCTAACTATGGCTACACCTTC
abundance: NA; j_gene: TRBJ1-2; d_gene: TRBD1; v_gene: TRBV2; CDR3aa: CASSVIKGGGYGYTF; CDR3nt: TGTGCCAGCAGTGTGATTAAAGGGGGCGGCTATGGCTACACCTTC
abundance: NA; j_gene: TRBJ2-1; d_gene: NA; v_gene: TRBV2; CDR3aa: CASNVNQNNEQFF; CDR3nt: TGTGCCAGCAATGTGAATCAGAACAATGAGCAGTTCTTC
abundance: NA; j_gene: TRBJ2-7; d_gene: NA; v_gene: TRBV5-1; CDR3aa: CASRVEGSYEQYF; CDR3nt: TGCGCCAGCAGAGTTGAGGGTTCATACGAGCAGTACTTC
abundance: NA; j_gene: TRBJ2-7; d_gene: TRBD1; v_gene: TRBV29-1; CDR3aa: CSVGDRPYEQYF; CDR3nt: TGCAGCGTTGGGGACAGGCCCTACGAGCAGTACTTC